This T cell receptor beta chain was obtained from a study of shared clonotypes between healthy human individuals. The V and J ends lost 4 bases and 5 bases respectively, with 8 bases between them. Per the germline V gene, CDR1 is LGHNA and CDR2 is YSLEER. The CDR3 covers 13 residues. TCRdb keeps only in-frame clones here, not all; method: immunoSEQ multiplex PCR. The data show 2 million to 2.5 million clones, 95% seen once. Sequenced input: naive CD4+ T cells sorted from blood. Subset specified: CD45RA+ positively selected. The TCR sequence derives from a man aged 18 to 29 in good health. This rearrangement joins TRBV4-3 to TRBJ2-2, with D unclear. CDR3 bases: TGCGCCAGCAGCCTCGGTAGGACCGGGGAGCTGTTTTTT. This sequence encodes CASSLGRTGELFF.